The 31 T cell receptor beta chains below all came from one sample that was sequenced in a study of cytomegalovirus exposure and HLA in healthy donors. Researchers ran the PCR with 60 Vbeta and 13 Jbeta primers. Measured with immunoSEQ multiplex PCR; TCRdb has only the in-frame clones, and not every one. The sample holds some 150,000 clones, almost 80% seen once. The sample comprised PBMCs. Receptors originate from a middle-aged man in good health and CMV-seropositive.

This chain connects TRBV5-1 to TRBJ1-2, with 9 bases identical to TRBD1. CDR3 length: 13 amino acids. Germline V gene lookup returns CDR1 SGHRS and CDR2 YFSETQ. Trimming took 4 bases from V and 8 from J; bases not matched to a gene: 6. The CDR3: CASSTPGTGGYTF. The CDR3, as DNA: TGCGCCAGCAGCACCCCCGGGACAGGGGGCTACACCTTC. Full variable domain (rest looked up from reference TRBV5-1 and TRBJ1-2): KAGVTQTPRYLIKTRGQQVTLSCSPISGHRSVSWYQQTPGQGLQFLFEYFSETQRNKGNFPGRFSGRQFSNSRSEMNVSTLELGDSALYLCASSTPGTGGYTFGSGTRLTVV.

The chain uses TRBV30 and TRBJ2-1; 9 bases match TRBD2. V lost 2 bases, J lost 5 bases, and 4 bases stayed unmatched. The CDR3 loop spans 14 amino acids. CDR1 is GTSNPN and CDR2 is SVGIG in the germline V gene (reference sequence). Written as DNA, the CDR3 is TGTGCCTGGAGTCCCGGGACTAGCAACAATGAGCAGTTCTTC. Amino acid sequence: CAWSPGTSNNEQFF.

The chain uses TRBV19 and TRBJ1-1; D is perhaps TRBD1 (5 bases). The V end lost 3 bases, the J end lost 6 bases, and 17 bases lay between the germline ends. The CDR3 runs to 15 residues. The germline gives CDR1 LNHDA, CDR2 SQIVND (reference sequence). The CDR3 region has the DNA TGTGCCAGTAGTATTTCGAACCGGGGGAGGGCTGAAGCTTTCTTT. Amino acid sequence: CASSISNRGRAEAFF.

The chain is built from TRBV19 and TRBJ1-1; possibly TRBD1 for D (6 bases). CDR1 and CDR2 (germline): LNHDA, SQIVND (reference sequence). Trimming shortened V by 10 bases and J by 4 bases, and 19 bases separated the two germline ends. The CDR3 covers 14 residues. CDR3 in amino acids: CATKPRSGVTEAFF. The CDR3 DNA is TGTGCCACCAAGCCAAGGTCAGGGGTCACTGAAGCTTTCTTT.

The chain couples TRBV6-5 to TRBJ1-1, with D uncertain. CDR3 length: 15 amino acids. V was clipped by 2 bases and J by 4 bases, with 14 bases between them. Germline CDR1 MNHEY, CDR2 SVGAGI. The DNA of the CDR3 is TGTGCCAGCAGTTACGCGGCGGTCTCCCGCACTGAAGCTTTCTTT. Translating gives CASSYAAVSRTEAFF.

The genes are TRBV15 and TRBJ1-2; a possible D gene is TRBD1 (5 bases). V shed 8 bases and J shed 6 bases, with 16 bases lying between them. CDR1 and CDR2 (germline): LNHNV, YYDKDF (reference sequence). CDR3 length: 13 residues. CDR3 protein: CATSRWGGDGYTF. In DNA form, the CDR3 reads TGTGCCACCTCTCGTTGGGGGGGAGATGGCTACACCTTC.

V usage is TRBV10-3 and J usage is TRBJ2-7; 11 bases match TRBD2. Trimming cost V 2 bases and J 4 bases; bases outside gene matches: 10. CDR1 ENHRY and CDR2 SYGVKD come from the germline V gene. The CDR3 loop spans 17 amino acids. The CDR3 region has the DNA TGTGCCATCAGTGAGCCAGATATAGCGGGAGGGCGTTACGAGCAGTACTTC. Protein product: CAISEPDIAGGRYEQYF.

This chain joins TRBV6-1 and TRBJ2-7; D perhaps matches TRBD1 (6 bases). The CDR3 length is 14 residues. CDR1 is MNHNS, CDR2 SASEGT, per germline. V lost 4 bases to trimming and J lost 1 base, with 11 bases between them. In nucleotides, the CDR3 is TGTGCCAGCAGTGCTTCACAGGGTTCCTACGAGCAGTACTTC. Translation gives CASSASQGSYEQYF.

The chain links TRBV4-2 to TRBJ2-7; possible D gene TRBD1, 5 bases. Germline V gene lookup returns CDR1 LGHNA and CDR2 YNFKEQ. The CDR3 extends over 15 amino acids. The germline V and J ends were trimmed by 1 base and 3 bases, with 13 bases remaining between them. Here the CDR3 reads CASSQGSGQFYEQYF. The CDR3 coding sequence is TGTGCCAGCAGCCAAGGGTCTGGACAATTCTACGAGCAGTACTTC.

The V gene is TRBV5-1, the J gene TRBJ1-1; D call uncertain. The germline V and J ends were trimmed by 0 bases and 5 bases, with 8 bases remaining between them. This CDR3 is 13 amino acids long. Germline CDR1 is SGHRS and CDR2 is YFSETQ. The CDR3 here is CASSLETGTEAFF. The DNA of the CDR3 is TGCGCCAGCAGCTTGGAGACGGGGACTGAAGCTTTCTTT.

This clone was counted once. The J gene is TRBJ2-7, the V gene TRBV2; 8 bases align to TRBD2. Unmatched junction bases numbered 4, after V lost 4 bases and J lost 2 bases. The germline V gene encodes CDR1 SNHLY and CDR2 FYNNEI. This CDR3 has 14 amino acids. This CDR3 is CASSVSGGAYEQYF. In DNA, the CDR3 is TGTGCCAGCAGTGTTTCGGGGGGGGCCTACGAGCAGTACTTC.

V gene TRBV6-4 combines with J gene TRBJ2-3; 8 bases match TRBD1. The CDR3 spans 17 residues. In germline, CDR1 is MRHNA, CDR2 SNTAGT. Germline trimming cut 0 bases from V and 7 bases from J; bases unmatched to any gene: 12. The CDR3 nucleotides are TGTGCCAGCAGTGACTCCCCCGGGCAGGGGGCTAGACATACGCAGTATTTT. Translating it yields CASSDSPGQGARHTQYF.

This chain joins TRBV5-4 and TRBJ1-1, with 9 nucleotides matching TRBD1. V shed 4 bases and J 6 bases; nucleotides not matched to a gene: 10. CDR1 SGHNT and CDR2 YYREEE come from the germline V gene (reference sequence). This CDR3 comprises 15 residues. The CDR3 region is CASSLRDRAGAEAFF. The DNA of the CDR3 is TGTGCCAGCAGCCTAAGGGACAGGGCTGGGGCTGAAGCTTTCTTT. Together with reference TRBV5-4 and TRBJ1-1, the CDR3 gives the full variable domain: ETGVTQSPTHLIKTRGQQVTLRCSSQSGHNTVSWYQQALGQGPQFIFQYYREEENGRGNFPPRFSGLQFPNYSSELNVNALELDDSALYLCASSLRDRAGAEAFFGQGTRLTVV.

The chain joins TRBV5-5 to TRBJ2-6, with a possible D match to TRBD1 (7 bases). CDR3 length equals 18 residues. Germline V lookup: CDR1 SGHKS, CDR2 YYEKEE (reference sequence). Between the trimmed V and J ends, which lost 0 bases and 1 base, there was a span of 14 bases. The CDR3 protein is CASSLVEGARSGANVLTF. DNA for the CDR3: TGTGCCAGCAGCTTGGTGGAGGGGGCGCGGTCTGGGGCCAACGTCCTGACTTTC.

The CDR3 DNA reads TGTGCCAGCAGTTTAAGAGGGTCCTACGAGCAGTACTTC. Translation gives CASSLRGSYEQYF. The V and J genes are TRBV27 and TRBJ2-5, with a weak D call TRBD2 (5 bases). The end of the DNA is better explained by TRBJ2-7, so the J call may be wrong. Germline assignment: CDR1 MNHEY and CDR2 SMNVEV (reference sequence). This CDR3 is built from 13 residues.

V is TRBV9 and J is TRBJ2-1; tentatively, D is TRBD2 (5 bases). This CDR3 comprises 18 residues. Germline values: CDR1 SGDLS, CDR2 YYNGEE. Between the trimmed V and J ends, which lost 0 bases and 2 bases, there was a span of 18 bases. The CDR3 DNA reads TGTGCCAGCAGCGTAGGATTCGAGGGCGGGCGGACCTACAATGAGCAGTTCTTC. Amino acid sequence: CASSVGFEGGRTYNEQFF.

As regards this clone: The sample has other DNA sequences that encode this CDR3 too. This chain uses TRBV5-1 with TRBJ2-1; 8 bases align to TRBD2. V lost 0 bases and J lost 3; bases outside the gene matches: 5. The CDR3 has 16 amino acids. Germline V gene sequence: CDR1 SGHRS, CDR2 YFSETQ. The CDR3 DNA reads TGCGCCAGCAGCTTGGAGGCGACTAGCGTCTACAATGAGCAGTTCTTC. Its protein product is CASSLEATSVYNEQFF. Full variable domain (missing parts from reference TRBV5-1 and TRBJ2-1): KAGVTQTPRYLIKTRGQQVTLSCSPISGHRSVSWYQQTPGQGLQFLFEYFSETQRNKGNFPGRFSGRQFSNSRSEMNVSTLELGDSALYLCASSLEATSVYNEQFFGPGTRLTVL.

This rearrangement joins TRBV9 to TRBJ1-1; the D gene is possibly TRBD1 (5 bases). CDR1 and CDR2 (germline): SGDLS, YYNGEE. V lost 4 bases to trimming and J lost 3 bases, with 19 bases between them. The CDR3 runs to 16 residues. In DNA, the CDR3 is TGTGCCAGCAGCCAATTAACAGGAACTGGCGACACTGAAGCTTTCTTT. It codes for CASSQLTGTGDTEAFF.

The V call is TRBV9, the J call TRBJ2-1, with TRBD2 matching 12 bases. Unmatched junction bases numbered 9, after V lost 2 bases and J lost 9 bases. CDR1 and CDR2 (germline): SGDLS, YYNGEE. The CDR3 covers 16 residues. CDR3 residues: CASSVELTSGSIEQFF. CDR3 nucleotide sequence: TGTGCCAGCAGCGTTGAACTGACTAGCGGGAGTATTGAGCAGTTCTTC. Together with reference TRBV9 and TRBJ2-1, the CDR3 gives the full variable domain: DSGVTQTPKHLITATGQRVTLRCSPRSGDLSVYWYQQSLDQGLQFLIQYYNGEERAKGNILERFSAQQFPDLHSELNLSSLELGDSALYFCASSVELTSGSIEQFFGPGTRLTVL.

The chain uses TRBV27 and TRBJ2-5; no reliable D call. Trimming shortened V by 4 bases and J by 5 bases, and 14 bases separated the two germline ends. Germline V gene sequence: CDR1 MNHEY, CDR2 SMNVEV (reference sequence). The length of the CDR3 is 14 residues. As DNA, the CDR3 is TGTGCCAGCAGTTCGTGGAGCCTTGGGGAGACCCAGTACTTC. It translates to CASSSWSLGETQYF.

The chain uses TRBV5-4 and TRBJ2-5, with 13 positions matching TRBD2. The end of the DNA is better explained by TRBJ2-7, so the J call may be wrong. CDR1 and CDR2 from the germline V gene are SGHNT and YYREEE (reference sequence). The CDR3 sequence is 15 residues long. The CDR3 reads CASSLGLAGGYEQYF. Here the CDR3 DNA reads TGTGCCAGCAGCTTGGGACTAGCGGGAGGTTACGAGCAGTACTTC.

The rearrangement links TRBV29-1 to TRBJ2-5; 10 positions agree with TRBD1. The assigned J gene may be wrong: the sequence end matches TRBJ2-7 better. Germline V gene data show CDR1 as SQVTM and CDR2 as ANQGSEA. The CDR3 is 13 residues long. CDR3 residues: CSVRTGGSYEQYF. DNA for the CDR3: TGCAGCGTTCGGACAGGGGGCTCCTACGAGCAGTACTTC.

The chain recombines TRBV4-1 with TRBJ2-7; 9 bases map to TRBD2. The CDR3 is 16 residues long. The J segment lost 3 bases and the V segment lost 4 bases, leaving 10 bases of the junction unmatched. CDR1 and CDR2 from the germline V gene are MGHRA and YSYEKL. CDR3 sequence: CASSLTTAGGFYEQYF. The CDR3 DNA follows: TGCGCCAGCAGCCTGACGACAGCGGGAGGTTTCTACGAGCAGTACTTC.

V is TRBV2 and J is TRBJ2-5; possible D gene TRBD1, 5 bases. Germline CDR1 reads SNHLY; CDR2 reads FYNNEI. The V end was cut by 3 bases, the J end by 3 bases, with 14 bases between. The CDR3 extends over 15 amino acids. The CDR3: CASSEQGVGEETQYF. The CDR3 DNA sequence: TGTGCCAGCAGTGAGCAGGGCGTAGGGGAAGAGACCCAGTACTTC.

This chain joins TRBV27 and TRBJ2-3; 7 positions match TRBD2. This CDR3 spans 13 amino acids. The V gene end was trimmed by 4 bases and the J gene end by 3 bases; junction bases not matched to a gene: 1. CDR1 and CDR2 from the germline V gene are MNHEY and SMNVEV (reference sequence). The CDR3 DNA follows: TGTGCCAGCAGTTGGGGGGGAACAGATACGCAGTATTTT. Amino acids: CASSWGGTDTQYF.

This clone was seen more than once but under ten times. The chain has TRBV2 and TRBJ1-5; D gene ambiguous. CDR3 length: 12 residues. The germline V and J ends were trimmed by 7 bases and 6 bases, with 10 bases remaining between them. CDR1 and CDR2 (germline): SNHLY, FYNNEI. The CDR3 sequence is CASNPRGQPQHF. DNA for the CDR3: TGTGCCAGCAATCCGCGGGGTCAGCCCCAGCATTTT.

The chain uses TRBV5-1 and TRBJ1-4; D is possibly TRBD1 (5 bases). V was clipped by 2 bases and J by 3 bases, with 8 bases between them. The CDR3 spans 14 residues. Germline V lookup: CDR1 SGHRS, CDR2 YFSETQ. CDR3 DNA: TGCGCCAGCAGCTTAGCGGGACCTAATGAAAAACTGTTTTTT. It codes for CASSLAGPNEKLFF.

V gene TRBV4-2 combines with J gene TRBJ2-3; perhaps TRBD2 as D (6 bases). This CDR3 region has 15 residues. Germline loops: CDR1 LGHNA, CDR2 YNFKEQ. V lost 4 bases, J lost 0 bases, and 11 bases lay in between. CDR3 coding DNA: TGTGCCAGCAGCCTAGACGGGACTAGCACAGATACGCAGTATTTT. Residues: CASSLDGTSTDTQYF.

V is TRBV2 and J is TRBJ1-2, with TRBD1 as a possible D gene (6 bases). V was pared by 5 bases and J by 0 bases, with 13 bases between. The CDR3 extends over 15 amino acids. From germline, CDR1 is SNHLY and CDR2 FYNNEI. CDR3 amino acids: CASSPRQDPNYGYTF. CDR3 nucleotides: TGTGCCAGCAGTCCTCGACAGGACCCTAACTATGGCTACACCTTC.

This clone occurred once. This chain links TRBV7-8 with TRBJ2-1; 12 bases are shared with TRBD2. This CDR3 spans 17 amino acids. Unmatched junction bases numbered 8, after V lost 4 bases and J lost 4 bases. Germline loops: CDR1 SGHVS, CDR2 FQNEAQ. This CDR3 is CASSSRRLAGAYNEQFF. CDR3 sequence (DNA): TGTGCCAGCAGCTCCCGGAGACTAGCGGGGGCGTACAATGAGCAGTTCTTC. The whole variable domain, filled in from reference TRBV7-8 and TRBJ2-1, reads GAGVSQSPRYKVAKRGQDVALRCDPISGHVSLFWYQQALGQGPEFLTYFQNEAQLDKSGLPSDRFFAERPEGSVSTLKIQRTQQEDSAVYLCASSSRRLAGAYNEQFFGPGTRLTVL.

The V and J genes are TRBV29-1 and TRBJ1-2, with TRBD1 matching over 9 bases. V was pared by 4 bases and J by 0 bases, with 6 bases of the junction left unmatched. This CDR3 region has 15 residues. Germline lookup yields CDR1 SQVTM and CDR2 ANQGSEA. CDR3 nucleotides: TGCAGCGTTGGAGGGGGACAGGGTGCTAACTATGGCTACACCTTC. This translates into CSVGGGQGANYGYTF.